The 2 T cell receptor beta chains reported below all come from one sample, sequenced in a study of early T cells in non-severe SARS-CoV-2 infection. Using its own MiXCR run on the 5' RACE reads, TCRdb lists one record per CDR3 protein. The repertoire holds around 60,000 distinct CDR3 sequences, with around an eighth as singletons. The sequenced sample was whole blood. Receptors originate from an adult who was a healthcare worker with PCR-confirmed SARS-CoV-2 infection or an uninfected control (not recorded which).

V is TRBV3-1 and J is TRBJ1-6; D is ambiguous. Trimming shortened V by 1 base and J by 8 bases, and 9 bases separated the two germline ends. CDR3 length: 14 residues. Germline V lookup: CDR1 LGHDT, CDR2 YNNKEL (reference sequence). The CDR3 sequence: CASSQVPGDSPLHF. The CDR3 DNA is TGTGCCAGCAGCCAAGTCCCCGGGGATTCACCCCTCCACTTT.

This clonotype was seen at least ten times. The rearrangement joins TRBV29-1 to TRBJ1-2, with D possibly matching TRBD1 (6 bases). CDR1 and CDR2 (germline): SQVTM, ANQGSEA. The CDR3 runs to 14 residues. Trimming took off 4 bases at V and 4 bases at J, with 16 bases between the two ends. The CDR3 sequence is CSVVPRQASYGYTF. The CDR3 DNA follows: TGCAGCGTTGTCCCCAGACAGGCGTCCTATGGCTACACCTTC.